Below are 29 T cell receptor beta chains sequenced from a single sample in a study of T cell clonotyping in hematopoietic cell transplantation. Clones were read by immunoSEQ multiplex PCR, and TCRdb kept only the in-frame ones, dropping some. The top ten clones hold about 8% of a sample with 1,600 or so clones, roughly 77% of them seen once. Sequences were obtained from peripheral blood mononuclear cells. All receptors come from a young man in good health. Some clones in this sample may be carry-over from other donors' samples.

The chain has TRBV30 and TRBJ1-1; 7 bases align to TRBD1. CDR1 is GTSNPN and CDR2 is SVGIG in the germline V gene (reference sequence). This CDR3 contains 15 residues. Trimming cost V 1 base and J 0 bases; bases outside gene matches: 5. This CDR3 is CAWSAYRGLNTEAFF. The CDR3 nucleotides read TGTGCCTGGAGTGCATACAGGGGTTTGAACACTGAAGCTTTCTTT.

This clone came up once. The chain couples TRBV25-1 to TRBJ2-5; tentative D call: TRBD2 (6 bases). The J call may be mistaken, given a closer DNA end match to TRBJ2-7. The germline gives CDR1 MGHDK, CDR2 SYGVNS. This CDR3 contains 14 residues. As DNA, the CDR3 is TGTGCCAGCAGTGAATACGGGCGCGGGGACGAGCAGTACTTC. Amino acid sequence: CASSEYGRGDEQYF.

The chain has TRBV29-1 and TRBJ2-1, with 11 bases matching TRBD1. Trimming cost V 5 bases and J 5 bases; bases outside gene matches: 2. This CDR3 region has 13 residues. Germline V gives CDR1 SQVTM, CDR2 ANQGSEA. The CDR3 sequence is CSVRDRGDNEQFF. The CDR3, as DNA: TGCAGCGTTCGGGACAGGGGGGACAATGAGCAGTTCTTC.

This chain connects TRBV7-6 to TRBJ1-4, with D possibly TRBD1 on 5 matching bases. Between the trimmed V and J ends, which lost 1 base and 0 bases, there was a span of 12 bases. CDR1 is SGHVS, CDR2 FNYEAQ, per germline. The CDR3 sequence is 17 residues long. The CDR3 region is CASSLVNPGPTNEKLFF. CDR3 DNA sequence: TGTGCCAGCAGCTTAGTTAATCCGGGGCCAACTAATGAAAAACTGTTTTTT.

This clone showed up just a few times. The CDR3 bases are TGTGCCAGCAGTTTGGGGACAGGGGATTTCGGCTACACCTTC. The encoded protein is CASSLGTGDFGYTF. This rearrangement joins TRBV27 to TRBJ1-2, with 10 bases lining up with TRBD1. The CDR3 covers 14 residues. Germline CDR1 is MNHEY and CDR2 is SMNVEV (reference sequence). Germline trimming cut 3 bases from V and 8 bases from J; bases unmatched to any gene: 6.

The V and J genes are TRBV4-2 and TRBJ2-5; D is perhaps TRBD1 (5 bases). CDR1 and CDR2 (germline): LGHNA, YNFKEQ. V lost 1 base and J 0 bases, leaving 6 bases between the germline ends. The CDR3 extends over 14 amino acids. The CDR3 here is CASSQAGYQETQYF. As DNA, the CDR3 is TGTGCCAGCAGCCAAGCAGGGTACCAAGAGACCCAGTACTTC.

This chain uses TRBV7-3 with TRBJ2-2, with D hard to call. V was trimmed by 3 bases and J by 6 bases, leaving 8 bases between them. This CDR3 has 13 residues. Germline V gene sequence: CDR1 SGHTA, CDR2 FQGTGA. CDR3 loop: CASSLTGSGELFF. The CDR3, as DNA: TGTGCCAGCAGCTTGACTGGCTCCGGGGAGCTGTTTTTT.

The rearrangement joins TRBV7-3 to TRBJ2-1; D gene ambiguous. This CDR3 is 12 amino acids long. Germline CDR1 reads SGHTA; CDR2 reads FQGTGA. The V gene lost 4 bases and the J gene lost 5 bases, with 6 bases spanning the gap. CDR3 sequence: CASSYGNNEQFF. The CDR3 DNA follows: TGTGCCAGCAGCTACGGTAACAATGAGCAGTTCTTC.

V gene TRBV25-1 combines with J gene TRBJ2-7; 11 bases match TRBD2. CDR1 is MGHDK and CDR2 is SYGVNS in the germline V gene. The CDR3 covers 15 residues. J lost 4 bases, V lost 1 base, and 3 bases had no gene match. The DNA of the CDR3 is TGTGCCAGCAGTGAATGGGGGACTAGCGGATACGAGCAGTACTTC. Translating it yields CASSEWGTSGYEQYF.

The rearrangement joins TRBV5-1 to TRBJ2-5; D unresolved. Looked up from germline, CDR1 is SGHRS and CDR2 is YFSETQ. This CDR3 is built from 15 residues. Trimming shortened V by 2 bases and J by 4 bases, and 15 bases separated the two germline ends. The CDR3 protein is CASSLGFRVSETQYF. In DNA form, the CDR3 reads TGCGCCAGCAGCTTAGGATTCCGGGTCTCAGAGACCCAGTACTTC.

This chain uses TRBV5-6 with TRBJ1-2, with a possible D match to TRBD1 (6 bases). Germline-derived CDR1 and CDR2 are SGHDT and YYEEEE. V was clipped by 4 bases and J by 4 bases, with 11 bases between them. This CDR3 has 13 amino acids. CDR3: CASSRGQFYGYTF. CDR3 sequence (DNA): TGTGCCAGCAGCCGCGGACAGTTCTATGGCTACACCTTC.

The V call is TRBV30, the J call TRBJ1-1; 9 bases are shared with TRBD1. The germline V gene encodes CDR1 GTSNPN and CDR2 SVGIG (reference sequence). CDR3 length: 16 amino acids. The CDR3 DNA is TGTGCTTTTTCCGGGACAGGGCTTTTTGTGAACACTGAAGCTTTCTTT. This codes for CAFSGTGLFVNTEAFF.

J is TRBJ1-6 and V is TRBV6-5; D gene ambiguous. The germline V gene encodes CDR1 MNHEY and CDR2 SVGAGI. This CDR3 contains 15 residues. The ends were cut back, 5 bases at V and 7 bases at J, with 15 bases in the middle. The CDR3 sequence: CASSPSEGGNSPLHF. The CDR3 nucleotides read TGTGCCAGCAGTCCCTCCGAGGGCGGCAATTCACCCCTCCACTTT.

Notes on this clone: At one of its ends the junction is not consistent with the germline gene, which may arise from a read error. The rearrangement uses TRBV27 and TRBJ2-7; 7 bases are a match to TRBD1. The CDR3 extends over 13 amino acids. Germline-derived CDR1 and CDR2 are MNHEY and SMNVEV (reference sequence). CDR3 nucleotides: TGTGCCAGCGGTTTGGACAGGCCCTACGAGCAGTACTTC. Protein sequence: CASGLDRPYEQYF.

This clone was seen only a few times. This sequence joins TRBV11-2 and TRBJ2-5, with 8 nucleotides matching TRBD1. The CDR3 is made up of 14 amino acids. V lost 4 bases and J lost 3; bases outside the gene matches: 4. Germline V gene lookup returns CDR1 SGHAT and CDR2 FQNNGV. The CDR3 sequence: CASSSGQVKETQYF. The CDR3 nucleotides are TGTGCCAGCAGCTCGGGACAGGTGAAAGAGACCCAGTACTTC.

The chain has TRBV28 and TRBJ1-5, with D hard to call. The germline V gene encodes CDR1 MDHEN and CDR2 SYDVKM. The CDR3 has 15 residues. V dropped 8 bases and J dropped 1 base, with 15 bases sitting between them. The CDR3 loop reads CASGYSTSSNQPQHF. In DNA form, the CDR3 reads TGTGCCAGCGGCTACAGCACATCAAGCAATCAGCCCCAGCATTTT. Combining the CDR3 with reference TRBV28 and TRBJ1-5 gives the whole variable domain DVKVTQSSRYLVKRTGEKVFLECVQDMDHENMFWYRQDPGLGLRLIYFSYDVKMKEKGDIPEGYSVSREKKERFSLILESASTNQTSMYLCASGYSTSSNQPQHFGDGTRLSIL.

The chain employs TRBV27 and TRBJ1-3, with D possibly TRBD1 on 5 matching bases. Germline V CDR1 and CDR2: MNHEY, SMNVEV (reference sequence). The CDR3 loop spans 15 amino acids. V dropped 3 bases and J dropped 0 bases, with 9 bases sitting between them. The CDR3: CASSLGPDSGNTIYF. The CDR3 nucleotides read TGTGCCAGCAGTTTGGGGCCGGACTCTGGAAACACCATATATTTT.

The chain has TRBV5-6 and TRBJ1-2; D remains ambiguous. This CDR3 comprises 12 residues. Germline CDR1 and CDR2: SGHDT and YYEEEE. V was trimmed by 4 bases and J by 7 bases, leaving 11 bases between them. The CDR3 coding sequence is TGTGCCAGCAGCGTAGGTTCTATTGGCTACACCTTC. Protein: CASSVGSIGYTF.

The V and J genes are TRBV7-2 and TRBJ2-5; possibly TRBD1 or TRBD2 for D (5 bases each). The CDR3 spans 14 residues. From germline, CDR1 is SGHTA and CDR2 FQGNSA. The V and J ends lost 5 bases and 11 bases respectively, with 21 bases between them. The CDR3 sequence: CASSQRRDGQVQYF. The CDR3 DNA sequence: TGTGCCAGCAGCCAGCGCCGGGACGGGCAAGTGCAGTACTTC. The variable domain in full, with the rest retrieved from reference TRBV7-2 and TRBJ2-5, is GAGVSQSPSNKVTEKGKDVELRCDPISGHTALYWYRQSLGQGLEFLIYFQGNSAPDKSGLPSDRFSAERTGGSVSTLTIQRTQQEDSAVYLCASSQRRDGQVQYFGPGTRLLVL.

The rearrangement uses TRBV11-2 and TRBJ1-2; D is possibly TRBD1 (5 bases). V lost 4 bases and J 1 base, leaving 16 bases between the germline ends. Germline V gene sequence: CDR1 SGHAT, CDR2 FQNNGV. CDR3 length: 16 amino acids. The CDR3 spells CASSSRDRSFNYGYTF. DNA of the CDR3: TGTGCCAGCAGCTCCCGGGACCGAAGTTTTAACTATGGCTACACCTTC.

This chain connects TRBV2 to TRBJ2-2; 8 positions agree with TRBD1. Germline lookup yields CDR1 SNHLY and CDR2 FYNNEI. CDR3 length equals 15 residues. Trimming removed 5 bases from V and 4 bases from J; junction bases left unmatched: 6. This CDR3 reads CASSLQGAGTGELFF. In DNA form, the CDR3 reads TGTGCCAGCAGTCTTCAGGGGGCGGGCACCGGGGAGCTGTTTTTT.

This chain links TRBV4-1 with TRBJ2-3, with TRBD2 matching 9 bases. The germline V gene encodes CDR1 MGHRA and CDR2 YSYEKL. The CDR3 has 17 amino acids. The V and J ends lost 4 bases and 0 bases, in that order; junction bases with no gene match: 8. The CDR3 here is CASSRIGTSISTDTQYF. The CDR3 region has the DNA TGCGCCAGCAGCCGAATTGGGACTAGCATTAGCACAGATACGCAGTATTTT.

The chain links TRBV30 to TRBJ1-6; TRBD1 is a possible D gene (6 bases). Germline CDR1 is GTSNPN and CDR2 is SVGIG (reference sequence). The V and J ends lost 3 bases and 5 bases respectively, with 8 bases between them. The CDR3 is 13 residues long. CDR3 protein: CAWRTGNNSPLHF. CDR3 bases: TGTGCCTGGAGAACAGGGAATAATTCACCCCTCCACTTT.

The rearrangement uses TRBV7-2 and TRBJ2-5, with no clear D. Deletions cut 5 bases from V and 9 bases from J, with 19 bases between. The V gene's germline CDR1 is SGHTA and CDR2 FQGNSA. This CDR3 spans 14 amino acids. As DNA, the CDR3 is TGTGCCAGCAGCCCTTATGGCTCCACGGAAGCCCAGTACTTC. Translation gives CASSPYGSTEAQYF.

The CDR3, as DNA: TGTGCCAGCAGTTTAGGGAACTACGAGCAGTACTTC. Protein sequence: CASSLGNYEQYF. The J gene is TRBJ2-7, the V gene TRBV27; no clear D. From germline, CDR1 is MNHEY and CDR2 SMNVEV (reference sequence). Trimming left V 2 bases short and J 3 bases short, with 5 bases between. There are 12 residues in the CDR3.

V and J are TRBV9 and TRBJ2-3; TRBD2 agrees at 7 bases. This CDR3 contains 14 residues. V was pared by 0 bases and J by 3 bases, with 1 base of the junction left unmatched. Germline values: CDR1 SGDLS, CDR2 YYNGEE. The CDR3 DNA reads as TGTGCCAGCAGCGTAGGCGGGAGAACAGATACGCAGTATTTT. Protein sequence: CASSVGGRTDTQYF.

CDR3 amino acids: CASSQPEQGTGTEAFF. The DNA of the CDR3 is TGCGCCAGCAGCCAACCTGAACAGGGGACAGGGACTGAAGCTTTCTTT. The chain employs TRBV5-1 and TRBJ1-1, with 9 positions matching TRBD1. The CDR3 loop spans 16 amino acids. CDR1 and CDR2 from the germline V gene are SGHRS and YFSETQ. The V segment lost 4 bases and the J segment 5 bases; nucleotides outside the gene matches: 12.

The J gene is TRBJ1-2, the V gene TRBV6-5; tentative D call: TRBD1 (6 bases). The length of the CDR3 is 12 residues. The germline V and J ends were trimmed by 2 bases and 8 bases, with 9 bases remaining between them. Germline V gene data show CDR1 as MNHEY and CDR2 as SVGAGI. The CDR3 DNA reads TGTGCCAGCAGTTACGGGGGCGAGGGCTACACCTTC. Amino acids: CASSYGGEGYTF.

The table lists this clone with a count of one. The DNA of the CDR3 is TGCGCCAGCAGGTACGATAGTGGGACTTCTGAAGCTTTCTTT. Its protein product is CASRYDSGTSEAFF. The chain recombines TRBV5-1 with TRBJ1-1; D might be TRBD1 (5 bases). The ends were cut back, 5 bases at V and 6 bases at J, with 17 bases in the middle. Per the germline V gene, CDR1 is SGHRS and CDR2 is YFSETQ. The CDR3 extends over 14 amino acids.